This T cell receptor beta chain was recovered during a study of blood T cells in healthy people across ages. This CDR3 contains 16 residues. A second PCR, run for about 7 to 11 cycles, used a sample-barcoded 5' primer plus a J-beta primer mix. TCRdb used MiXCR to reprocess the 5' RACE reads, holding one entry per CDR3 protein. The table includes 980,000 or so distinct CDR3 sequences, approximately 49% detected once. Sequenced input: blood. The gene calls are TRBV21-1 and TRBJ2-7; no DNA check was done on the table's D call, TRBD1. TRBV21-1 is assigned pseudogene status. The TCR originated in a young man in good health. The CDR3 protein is CASSKVKQGKFDEQYF. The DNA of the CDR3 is TGTGCCAGCAGCAAGGTCAAGCAGGGAAAGTTCGACGAGCAGTACTTC.